These T cell receptor beta chains were read from a single sample in a study of beta chain features in type 1 diabetes. The data were produced by immunoSEQ multiplex PCR, yet TCRdb's version contains in-frame clones alone and is incomplete. The repertoire consists of 130,000 to 150,000 clones, with about 13% occurring once and the leading ten covering roughly 1.4%. Sample: central memory CD4+ T cells from blood. These receptors came from a young man with type 1 diabetes. The CDR3 runs from the conserved cysteine through the conserved F or W. The order of the fields is V gene, clone size, J gene, D gene, CDR3 DNA, CDR3 protein. A D gene is named only where the DNA matches it firmly. Not all rows give a size; the values are once, few, many and, for expanded clones, a class.

v_gene: TRBV6-5; abundance: once; j_gene: TRBJ1-5; d_gene: TRBD1; CDR3nt: TGTGCCAGCCGCCGACAGGGGGACCATCAGCCCCAGCATTTT; CDR3aa: CASRRQGDHQPQHF
v_gene: TRBV29-1; abundance: NA; j_gene: TRBJ1-2; d_gene: NA; CDR3nt: TGCAGCGTTGCGGGGGGAATGTATGGCTACACCTTC; CDR3aa: CSVAGGMYGYTF
v_gene: TRBV2; abundance: NA; j_gene: TRBJ1-1; d_gene: NA; CDR3nt: TGTGCCAGTCTCGAGGAGTGGGCGGGCACTGAAGCTTTCTTT; CDR3aa: CASLEEWAGTEAFF
v_gene: TRBV4-2; abundance: few; j_gene: TRBJ2-5; d_gene: NA; CDR3nt: TGTGCCAGCAGCCAAGATCCTGGCCAGGGGATATGGGAGACCCAGTACTTC; CDR3aa: CASSQDPGQGIWETQYF
v_gene: TRBV28; abundance: many; j_gene: TRBJ2-7; d_gene: NA; CDR3nt: TGTGCCAGCAGTCAACGAGACTACGAGCAGTACTTC; CDR3aa: CASSQRDYEQYF
v_gene: TRBV4-1; abundance: few; j_gene: TRBJ1-6; d_gene: TRBD1; CDR3nt: TGCGCCAGCAGCCAAGGGACAGGGGCTCTTATCTCACCCCTCCACTTT; CDR3aa: CASSQGTGALISPLHF
v_gene: TRBV29-1; abundance: few; j_gene: TRBJ1-1; d_gene: NA; CDR3nt: TGCAGCGTCCGCATGGGGGGCTTGGACACTGAAGCTTTCTTT; CDR3aa: CSVRMGGLDTEAFF
v_gene: TRBV28; abundance: few; j_gene: TRBJ1-1; d_gene: NA; CDR3nt: TGTGCCAGCAGTTCGGTGGACACTGAAGCTTTCTTT; CDR3aa: CASSSVDTEAFF
v_gene: TRBV4-1; abundance: NA; j_gene: TRBJ2-6; d_gene: NA; CDR3nt: TGCGCCAGCAGCCAAGATCTCATCGGGGTAGGGGCCAACGTCCTGACTTTC; CDR3aa: CASSQDLIGVGANVLTF
v_gene: TRBV29-1; abundance: few; j_gene: TRBJ1-2; d_gene: TRBD1; CDR3nt: TGCAGCGTCCCAAACAGGGGGGAGGACTATGGCTACACCTTC; CDR3aa: CSVPNRGEDYGYTF
v_gene: TRBV11-2; abundance: NA; j_gene: TRBJ2-5; d_gene: NA; CDR3nt: TGTGCCAGCAGCCAAGGCTGGGTAGACACAGAGACCCAGTACTTC; CDR3aa: CASSQGWVDTETQYF
v_gene: TRBV19; abundance: NA; j_gene: TRBJ1-1; d_gene: NA; CDR3nt: TGTGCCACTAGCGACCAGTTGAACACTGAAGCTTTCTTT; CDR3aa: CATSDQLNTEAFF
v_gene: TRBV4-1; abundance: NA; j_gene: TRBJ2-7; d_gene: NA; CDR3nt: TGCGCCAGCAGCCAAGATCTGGCGGAGCAGTACTTC; CDR3aa: CASSQDLAEQYF
v_gene: TRBV7-8; abundance: many; j_gene: TRBJ2-3; d_gene: NA; CDR3nt: TGTGCCAGCAGCCCTGGGACTGGTATGAGACAGGATACGCAGTATTTT; CDR3aa: CASSPGTGMRQDTQYF
v_gene: TRBV30; abundance: few; j_gene: TRBJ2-2; d_gene: TRBD2; CDR3nt: TGTGCCTGGAGCCCTAGCGGGGGTATCGGGGAGCTGTTTTTT; CDR3aa: CAWSPSGGIGELFF
v_gene: TRBV29-1; abundance: few; j_gene: TRBJ2-5; d_gene: NA; CDR3nt: TGCAGCGTTGAAGCAGGGGGGGAGACCCAGTACTTC; CDR3aa: CSVEAGGETQYF
v_gene: TRBV5-1; abundance: NA; j_gene: TRBJ2-7; d_gene: NA; CDR3nt: TGCGCCAGCAGCCCCTCGGGACTCTACGAGCAGTACTTC; CDR3aa: CASSPSGLYEQYF
v_gene: TRBV2; abundance: many; j_gene: TRBJ2-7; d_gene: NA; CDR3nt: TGTGCCAGCACGAGTAGGAGACCTTACGAGCAGTACTTC; CDR3aa: CASTSRRPYEQYF
v_gene: TRBV6-1; abundance: NA; j_gene: TRBJ1-2; d_gene: NA; CDR3nt: TGTGCCAGCAGTCCGGCGGGCGCACCTGGCTACACCTTC; CDR3aa: CASSPAGAPGYTF
v_gene: TRBV5-1; abundance: NA; j_gene: TRBJ1-4; d_gene: NA; CDR3nt: TGCGCCAGCAGCTTGGGGACAGAGACTAATGAAAAACTGTTTTTT; CDR3aa: CASSLGTETNEKLFF
v_gene: TRBV7-6; abundance: NA; j_gene: TRBJ2-3; d_gene: NA; CDR3nt: TGTGCCAGCAGCAGGGGGGCGGGAGATACGCAGTATTTT; CDR3aa: CASSRGAGDTQYF
v_gene: TRBV28; abundance: few; j_gene: TRBJ1-1; d_gene: NA; CDR3nt: TGTGCCAGCAGTTTAAAGAGGGGCACTGAAGCTTTCTTT; CDR3aa: CASSLKRGTEAFF
v_gene: TRBV18; abundance: few; j_gene: TRBJ2-1; d_gene: NA; CDR3nt: TGTGCCAGCTCGTCAGAGTCGGAAGAGCAGTTCTTC; CDR3aa: CASSSESEEQFF
v_gene: TRBV7-6; abundance: few; j_gene: TRBJ1-1; d_gene: NA; CDR3nt: TGTGCCAGCAGCTTTGGAGGTCGGGACACTGAAGCTTTCTTT; CDR3aa: CASSFGGRDTEAFF